The clone carrying this T cell receptor (beta chain) was observed a handful of times. The antigen is not known. These data are taken from a study of T cell responses to AZD1222 COVID-19 vaccine. Study conclusions and caveats: Only a handful of AZD1222 recipients, more than 5 in all, had baseline seropositivity.

Sequenced by immunoSEQ multiplex PCR; TCRdb stores in-frame clones only, minus some. The sample has around 200,000 clones, 80% to 90% seen once. The CDR3 is made up of 13 amino acids. The germline CDR1 and CDR2 sequences are SGDLS and YYNGEE. V gave up 1 base and J gave up 3 bases, with 7 bases separating them. Material: peripheral blood, obtained on day 0 of AZD1222 vaccination. The chain employs TRBV9 and TRBJ1-1, with D maybe TRBD1 (5 bases). The clonotype was recovered from an adult in good health. The chain's CDR3 is CASSVRGYTEAFF. CDR3 DNA sequence: TGTGCCAGCAGCGTACGGGGGTACACTGAAGCTTTCTTT.